These 12 T cell receptor beta chains were all obtained from the same sample, sequenced in a study of cytomegalovirus exposure and HLA in healthy donors. PCR used 60 Vbeta primers and 13 Jbeta primers. Sequencing was performed with immunoSEQ multiplex PCR; in TCRdb, only in-frame clones are kept and a portion is missing. The data hold around 170,000 clones, with 65% to 85% observed a single time. The source material was PBMCs. The origin of the receptors is a woman under 30 in good health and CMV-seronegative.

The chain joins TRBV7-2 to TRBJ1-5; no clear D gene. CDR3 length: 17 amino acids. The germline V gene has CDR1 SGHTA and CDR2 FQGNSA. The germline V and J ends were trimmed by 1 base and 0 bases, with 13 bases remaining between them. The chain's CDR3 is CASSLEIVGYSNQPQHF. CDR3 nucleotide sequence: TGTGCCAGCAGCTTAGAAATAGTCGGGTATAGCAATCAGCCCCAGCATTTT.

The V gene is TRBV11-2, the J gene TRBJ1-3; 7 bases align to TRBD1. CDR3 size: 15 residues. The J segment lost 4 bases and the V segment lost 2 bases, leaving 5 bases of the junction unmatched. Germline V gives CDR1 SGHAT, CDR2 FQNNGV. The CDR3 coding sequence is TGTGCCAGCAGCTTAACGGCAGGGGGGGGAAACACCATATATTTT. Translation: CASSLTAGGGNTIYF.

As regards this clone: The sample contains more than one DNA sequence encoding this CDR3. The rearrangement uses TRBV6-4 and TRBJ2-3, with 9 bases lining up with TRBD2. Unmatched junction bases numbered 2, after V lost 0 bases and J lost 1 base. The CDR3 runs to 16 residues. CDR1 is MRHNA, CDR2 SNTAGT, per germline. Here the CDR3 DNA reads TGTGCCAGCAGTGACTCCGGCGGGGGGGGCACAGATACGCAGTATTTT. Its protein product is CASSDSGGGGTDTQYF.

This clone was detected only a few times. The V gene is TRBV5-1, the J gene TRBJ2-1, with TRBD2 matching 9 bases. V gave up 0 bases and J gave up 4 bases; unmatched junction bases: 2. Germline CDR1 reads SGHRS; CDR2 reads YFSETQ. The length of the CDR3 is 15 residues. The CDR3 loop is CASSLERGAYNEQFF. The CDR3 DNA is TGCGCCAGCAGCTTGGAGCGGGGGGCATACAATGAGCAGTTCTTC.

The chain links TRBV7-9 to TRBJ1-2; D gene ambiguous. The CDR3 loop spans 15 amino acids. V lost 2 bases to trimming and J lost 8 bases, with 18 bases between them. The germline gives CDR1 SEHNR, CDR2 FQNEAQ (reference sequence). CDR3 amino acids: CASSLLWNSGGGYTF. Written as DNA, the CDR3 is TGTGCCAGCAGCTTATTATGGAATTCAGGTGGGGGCTACACCTTC. Combining the CDR3 with reference TRBV7-9 and TRBJ1-2 gives the whole variable domain DTGVSQNPRHKITKRGQNVTFRCDPISEHNRLYWYRQTLGQGPEFLTYFQNEAQLEKSRLLSDRFSAERPKGSFSTLEIQRTEQGDSAMYLCASSLLWNSGGGYTFGSGTRLTVV.

J is TRBJ2-3 and V is TRBV4-1; TRBD2 is a possible D gene (5 bases). Per germline, CDR1 MGHRA and CDR2 YSYEKL. The length of the CDR3 is 18 residues. V lost 4 bases and J 2 bases, leaving 22 bases between the germline ends. The CDR3, as DNA: TGCGCCAGCAGCCGGCCGGCGGACTCGCCCACAGTCACAGATACGCAGTATTTT. It encodes CASSRPADSPTVTDTQYF.

This rearrangement joins TRBV6-5 to TRBJ2-1, with 8 bases lining up with TRBD2. Looked up from germline, CDR1 is MNHEY and CDR2 is SVGAGI. This CDR3 comprises 14 residues. V was clipped by 4 bases and J by 4 bases; unmatched bases: 3. In DNA form, the CDR3 reads TGTGCCAGCAGTTTGGCTAGCGGGTACAATGAGCAGTTCTTC. Translation: CASSLASGYNEQFF.

The rearrangement links TRBV5-1 to TRBJ2-2; TRBD1 matches at 7 bases. The CDR3 length is 17 residues. Germline loops: CDR1 SGHRS, CDR2 YFSETQ. J gave up 1 base and V 0 bases, and 6 bases lay outside the gene matches. The CDR3 is CASSLAPGTVNTGELFF. CDR3 DNA sequence: TGCGCCAGCAGCTTGGCCCCCGGGACAGTGAACACCGGGGAGCTGTTTTTT.

This chain joins TRBV28 and TRBJ1-3, with D possibly TRBD1 on 6 matching bases. Trimming stripped 3 bases from V and 0 bases from J, with 15 bases between. The germline gives CDR1 MDHEN, CDR2 SYDVKM. There are 17 residues in the CDR3. CDR3 amino acids: CASSFWGGASSGNTIYF. Here the CDR3 DNA reads TGTGCCAGCAGTTTCTGGGGGGGGGCCAGCTCTGGAAACACCATATATTTT.

The J gene is TRBJ1-4, the V gene TRBV5-4, with D unclear. V shed 0 bases and J shed 8 bases, with 11 bases lying between them. CDR3 length: 14 amino acids. Germline values: CDR1 SGHNT, CDR2 YYREEE (reference sequence). CDR3 nucleotide sequence: TGTGCCAGCAGCTTGGGTACCTTCGAGGAAAAACTGTTTTTT. It translates to CASSLGTFEEKLFF.

The V call is TRBV19, the J call TRBJ2-5, with D possibly TRBD1 on 5 matching bases. The DNA end favors TRBJ2-7, so the J call may be wrong. Germline CDR1 reads LNHDA; CDR2 reads SQIVND (reference sequence). The CDR3 covers 17 residues. The CDR3 DNA reads as TGTGCCAGTAGTGGGCAGGGTCGAAGCGCGTTATTCTACGAGCAGTACTTC. Residues: CASSGQGRSALFYEQYF.

V and J are TRBV11-2 and TRBJ2-1, with D unresolved. V lost 3 bases, J lost 6 bases, and 6 bases lay in between. This CDR3 is 12 amino acids long. Germline V gene lookup returns CDR1 SGHAT and CDR2 FQNNGV. CDR3 region: CASSLRSNEQFF. CDR3 nucleotide sequence: TGTGCCAGCAGCTTGCGGAGCAATGAGCAGTTCTTC.